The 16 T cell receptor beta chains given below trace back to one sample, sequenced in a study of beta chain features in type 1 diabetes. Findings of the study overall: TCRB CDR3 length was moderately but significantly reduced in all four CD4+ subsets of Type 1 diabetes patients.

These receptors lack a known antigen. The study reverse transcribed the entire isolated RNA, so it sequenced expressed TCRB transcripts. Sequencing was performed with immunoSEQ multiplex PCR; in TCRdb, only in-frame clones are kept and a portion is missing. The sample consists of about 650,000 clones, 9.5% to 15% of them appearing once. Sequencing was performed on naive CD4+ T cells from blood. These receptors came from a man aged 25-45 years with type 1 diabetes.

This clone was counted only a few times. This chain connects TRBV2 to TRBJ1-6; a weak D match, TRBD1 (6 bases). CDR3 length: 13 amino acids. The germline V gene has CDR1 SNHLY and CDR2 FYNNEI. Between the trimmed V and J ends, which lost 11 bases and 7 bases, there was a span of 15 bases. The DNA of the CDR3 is TGTGCCTGCACCCAGGGGTGGAATTCACCCCTCCACTTT. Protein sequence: CACTQGWNSPLHF.

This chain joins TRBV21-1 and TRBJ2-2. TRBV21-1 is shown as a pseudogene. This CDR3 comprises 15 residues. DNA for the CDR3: TGTGCCAGCAGCAAAAGAAGGGTTGACACCGGGGAGCTGTTTTTT. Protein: CASSKRRVDTGELFF.

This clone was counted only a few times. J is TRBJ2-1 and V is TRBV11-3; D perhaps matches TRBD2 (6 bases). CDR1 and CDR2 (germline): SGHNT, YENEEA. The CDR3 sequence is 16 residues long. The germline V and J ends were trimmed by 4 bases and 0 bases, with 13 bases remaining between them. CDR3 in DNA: TGTGCCAGCAGCTCAGGTCGGGGGAACTCCTACAATGAGCAGTTCTTC. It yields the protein CASSSGRGNSYNEQFF.

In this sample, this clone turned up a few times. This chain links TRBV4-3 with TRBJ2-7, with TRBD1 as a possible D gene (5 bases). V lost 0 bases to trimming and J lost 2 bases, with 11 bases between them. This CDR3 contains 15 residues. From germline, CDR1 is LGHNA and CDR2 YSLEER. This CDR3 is CASSQDVRGAYEQYF. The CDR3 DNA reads TGCGCCAGCAGCCAAGATGTAAGGGGCGCCTACGAGCAGTACTTC.

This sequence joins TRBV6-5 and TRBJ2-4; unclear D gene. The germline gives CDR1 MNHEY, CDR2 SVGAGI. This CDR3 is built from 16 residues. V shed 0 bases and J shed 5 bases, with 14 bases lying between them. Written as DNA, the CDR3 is TGTGCCAGCAGTTACTCGATGTTGGGTAGCCAAAACATTCAGTACTTC. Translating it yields CASSYSMLGSQNIQYF.

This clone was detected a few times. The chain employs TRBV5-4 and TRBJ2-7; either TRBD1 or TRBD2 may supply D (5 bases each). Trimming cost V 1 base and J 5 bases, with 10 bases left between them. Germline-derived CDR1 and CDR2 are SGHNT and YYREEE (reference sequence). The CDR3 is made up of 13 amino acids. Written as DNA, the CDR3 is TGTGCCAGCAGCTTGCCACCGGGACACGAGCAGTACTTC. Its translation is CASSLPPGHEQYF.

CDR3: CASSQELRTDTQYF. The DNA of the CDR3 is TGCGCCAGCAGCCAAGAATTGCGCACAGATACGCAGTATTTT. The chain employs TRBV4-3 and TRBJ2-3; no reliable D call. The CDR3 spans 14 residues. Germline CDR1 is LGHNA and CDR2 is YSLEER. Between the trimmed V and J ends, which lost 0 bases and 1 base, there was a span of 5 bases.

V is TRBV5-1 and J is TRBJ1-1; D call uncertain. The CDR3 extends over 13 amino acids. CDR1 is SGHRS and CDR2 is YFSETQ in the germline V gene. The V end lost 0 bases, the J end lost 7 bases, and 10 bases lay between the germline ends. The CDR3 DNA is TGCGCCAGCAGCTTGGCCGGAGTAGATGAAGCTTTCTTT. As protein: CASSLAGVDEAFF.

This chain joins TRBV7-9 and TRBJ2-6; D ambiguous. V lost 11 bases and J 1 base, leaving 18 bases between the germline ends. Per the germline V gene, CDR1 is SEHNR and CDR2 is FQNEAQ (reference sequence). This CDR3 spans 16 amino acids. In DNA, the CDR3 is TGTGCCCTACCCCCTCGTCCCGTTTCTGGGGCCAACGTCCTGACTTTC. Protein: CALPPRPVSGANVLTF.

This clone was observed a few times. CDR3 sequence (DNA): TGCGCCAGCAGCATGGGTCGGAACACCGGGGAGCTGTTTTTT. Its protein is CASSMGRNTGELFF. This rearrangement joins TRBV5-1 to TRBJ2-2; D is ambiguous. V gave up 4 bases and J gave up 1 base, with 8 bases separating them. This CDR3 spans 14 amino acids. The germline V gene encodes CDR1 SGHRS and CDR2 YFSETQ.

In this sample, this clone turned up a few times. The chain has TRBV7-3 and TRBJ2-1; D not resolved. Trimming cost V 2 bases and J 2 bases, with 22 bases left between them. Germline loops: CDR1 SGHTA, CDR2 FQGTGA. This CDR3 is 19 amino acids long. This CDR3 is CASSLRNRTRTDTYNEQFF. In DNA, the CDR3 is TGTGCCAGCAGCTTACGCAATCGGACCCGGACCGATACCTACAATGAGCAGTTCTTC.

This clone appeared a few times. As DNA, the CDR3 is TGCAGCGGCGGACAGGGGGCAAGAAACGAGCAGTACTTC. Translating it yields CSGGQGARNEQYF. This chain uses TRBV29-1 with TRBJ2-7; 11 bases are shared with TRBD1. The CDR3 contains 13 residues. CDR1 and CDR2 from the germline V gene are SQVTM and ANQGSEA. The V segment lost 7 bases and the J segment 5 bases; nucleotides outside the gene matches: 7.

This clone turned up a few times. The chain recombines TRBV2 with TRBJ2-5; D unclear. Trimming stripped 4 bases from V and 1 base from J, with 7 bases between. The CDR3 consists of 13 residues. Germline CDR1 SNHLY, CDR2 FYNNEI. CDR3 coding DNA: TGTGCCAGCAGTGGACTGGTCCAAGAGACCCAGTACTTC. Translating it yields CASSGLVQETQYF. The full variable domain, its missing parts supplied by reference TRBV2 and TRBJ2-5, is EPEVTQTPSHQVTQMGQEVILRCVPISNHLYFYWYRQILGQKVEFLVSFYNNEISEKSEIFDDQFSVERPDGSNFTLKIRSTKLEDSAMYFCASSGLVQETQYFGPGTRLLVL.

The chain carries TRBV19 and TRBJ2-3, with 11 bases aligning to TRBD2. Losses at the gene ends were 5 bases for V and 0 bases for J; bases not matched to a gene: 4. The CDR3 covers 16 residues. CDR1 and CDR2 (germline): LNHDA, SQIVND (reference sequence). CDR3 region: CASSPWTSGSTDTQYF. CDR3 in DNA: TGTGCCAGTAGTCCTTGGACTAGCGGGAGCACAGATACGCAGTATTTT.

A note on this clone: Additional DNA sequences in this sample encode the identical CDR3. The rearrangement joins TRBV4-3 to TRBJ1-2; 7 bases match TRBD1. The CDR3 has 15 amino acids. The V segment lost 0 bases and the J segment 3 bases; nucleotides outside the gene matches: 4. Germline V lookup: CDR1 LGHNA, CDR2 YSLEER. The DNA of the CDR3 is TGCGCCAGCAGCCAAGACCACAGGGGTGACTATGGCTACACCTTC. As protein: CASSQDHRGDYGYTF.

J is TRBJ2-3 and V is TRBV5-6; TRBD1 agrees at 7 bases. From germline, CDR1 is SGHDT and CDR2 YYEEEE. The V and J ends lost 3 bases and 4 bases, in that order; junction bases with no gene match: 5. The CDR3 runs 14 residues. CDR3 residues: CASSSGQWADTQYF. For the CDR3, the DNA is TGTGCCAGCAGCTCGGGACAGTGGGCAGATACGCAGTATTTT.